A selection of T cell receptor beta chains follows, all from one sample in a study of OX40 agonist ivuxolimab in advanced cancers. Clones were sequenced by immunoSEQ multiplex PCR, and TCRdb holds only the in-frame ones, with some missing. The top ten hold 1.3% to 1.5% of the sample, which has approximately 30,000 clones, roughly 79% seen once. The sample was CD4+ or CD8+ T cells sorted from blood, taken in a trial of the OX40 agonist ivuxolimab. The receptors were sampled from an adult with an advanced solid tumor such as melanoma, head and neck, liver or kidney cancer. CDR3s include the opening cysteine and the closing phenylalanine or tryptophan. Each record gives: J gene, D gene, clone size, V gene, CDR3 DNA, CDR3 protein. D genes are given only for firm matches. Some rows mark clone size as missing; the rest say once, few, many or name a class of expanded clone.

TRBJ1-2	NA	once	TRBV2	TGTGCCAGCAGTGAAACAGGGTTTGGCTACACCTTC	CASSETGFGYTF
TRBJ2-1	TRBD2	NA	TRBV19	TGTGCCAGTACCAACCCGGGACTAGCGGGAGGGCAGTTCTTC	CASTNPGLAGGQFF
TRBJ1-2	NA	NA	TRBV6-5	TGTGCCAGCAGTTATCATGAGGGAGGCTATGGCTACACCTTC	CASSYHEGGYGYTF
TRBJ1-1	NA	NA	TRBV7-2	TGTGCCAGCAGTAAAGAACACAGGACAGCCTCCACTGAAGCTTTCTTT	CASSKEHRTASTEAFF
TRBJ1-4	NA	medium-sized	TRBV7-9	TGTGCCAGCAGCTCGGGACCCAATGAAAAACTGTTTTTT	CASSSGPNEKLFF
TRBJ1-1	NA	NA	TRBV10-3	TGTGCCACCGGGTCCGAGTCCAGGACGAGAACTGAAGCTTTCTTT	CATGSESRTRTEAFF
TRBJ2-5	NA	NA	TRBV7-9	TGTGCCAGCAGCAGTCCGGAGACCCAGTACTTC	CASSSPETQYF
TRBJ1-2	NA	medium-sized	TRBV30	TGTGCCTGGAGTATGGGGGTAAATGGCTACACCTTC	CAWSMGVNGYTF
TRBJ1-5	NA	NA	TRBV9	TGTGCCAGCAGGCGAAAGCCCCAGCATTTT	CASRRKPQHF
TRBJ2-2	NA	NA	TRBV7-3	TGTGCCAGCAAATTAACCTGGGAAGCCGGGGAGCTGTTTTTT	CASKLTWEAGELFF
TRBJ1-4	TRBD1	once	TRBV7-9	TGTGCCAGCAGCTCGGGACAGGATAATGAAAGACTGTTTTTT	CASSSGQDNERLFF
TRBJ2-3	NA	NA	TRBV2	TGTGCCAGCAGTGTGGGCACAGATACGCAGTATTTT	CASSVGTDTQYF
TRBJ2-3	NA	NA	TRBV6-5	TGTGCCAGCAGTGAATCTGGGAACACAGATACGCAGTATTTT	CASSESGNTDTQYF
TRBJ2-7	NA	NA	TRBV21-1	TGTGCCAGCAGCAAAGTTGGGACCTACGAGCAGTACTTC	CASSKVGTYEQYF
TRBJ1-1	NA	few	TRBV5-4	TGTGCCAGCAGCTTAGGGGGGACCGGAAAAGCTTTCTTT	CASSLGGTGKAFF
TRBJ2-3	TRBD2	NA	TRBV5-1	TGCGCCAGCAGCTTGGCCGTTAGCGGGCCCACAGATACGCAGTATTTT	CASSLAVSGPTDTQYF
TRBJ2-2	NA	few	TRBV11-2	TGTGCCAGCAGCTTCGATGCGCGAGCCAACACCGGGGAGCTGTTTTTT	CASSFDARANTGELFF
TRBJ1-5	NA	NA	TRBV30	TGTGCCCTGAGGGTGGGAAATCAGCCCCAGCATTTT	CALRVGNQPQHF
TRBJ2-4	TRBD2	few	TRBV4-3	TGCGCCAGCAGCCAAGATGGGCCTAGCGGGGTTCTAGCCAAAAACATTCAGTACTTC	CASSQDGPSGVLAKNIQYF
TRBJ2-1	TRBD1	once	TRBV18	TGTGCCAGCTCACCGGGACAGGGGGCCTACAATGAGCAGTTCTTC	CASSPGQGAYNEQFF
TRBJ2-3	NA	NA	TRBV18	TGTGCCAGCTCACCGAAAGCGGAGGGCACAGATACGCAGTATTTT	CASSPKAEGTDTQYF
TRBJ1-1	TRBD1	NA	TRBV2	TGTGCCAGCAGTGGGGACAGGGTTACTGAAGCTTTCTTT	CASSGDRVTEAFF
TRBJ2-7	NA	NA	TRBV5-1	TGCGCCAGCAGCTCTGACACTGAGCAGTACTTC	CASSSDTEQYF
TRBJ1-1	TRBD1	NA	TRBV5-4	TGTGCCAGCAGCCCCGGGACAGAGGTTGAAGCTTTCTTT	CASSPGTEVEAFF
TRBJ2-2	TRBD1	NA	TRBV28	TGTGCCAACCAGCAGGGGGACACCGGGGAGCTGTTTTTT	CANQQGDTGELFF
TRBJ1-4	TRBD1	NA	TRBV19	TGTGCCAGTAGTCAATCCGGGACAGGGAATGAAAAACTGTTTTTT	CASSQSGTGNEKLFF
TRBJ2-3	TRBD1	NA	TRBV9	TGTGCCAGCAGCGTTAGACAGGGGAACACAGATACGCAGTATTTT	CASSVRQGNTDTQYF
TRBJ2-7	NA	NA	TRBV28	TGTGCCAGCCAACGGACCGGGACATTGAGCTCCTACGAGCAGTACTTC	CASQRTGTLSSYEQYF
TRBJ1-2	TRBD1	once	TRBV19	TGTGCCAGTAGTATTGACAGGGGTCCTCATGGCTACACCTTC	CASSIDRGPHGYTF
TRBJ2-5	NA	NA	TRBV11-2	TGTGCCAGCAGCCCGGGGGTCCAAGAGACCCAGTACTTC	CASSPGVQETQYF
TRBJ1-2	TRBD1	NA	TRBV5-1	TGCGCCAGCAGCTTGGTTCGGACAGGGGGGCCACCTAACTATGGCTACACCTTC	CASSLVRTGGPPNYGYTF
TRBJ1-5	NA	NA	TRBV4-1	TGCGCCAGCAGCCCGGGCGGGGGTAGCAATCAGCCCCAGCATTTT	CASSPGGGSNQPQHF
TRBJ2-1	TRBD1	NA	TRBV5-4	TGTGCCAGCAGCTTGGGCAGGGGGACCTACAATGAGCAGTTCTTC	CASSLGRGTYNEQFF
TRBJ2-7	TRBD1	once	TRBV6-5	TGTGCCAGCAGTTATGGGACAGGAGGCCACGAGCAGTACTTC	CASSYGTGGHEQYF
TRBJ2-5	NA	NA	TRBV27	TGTGCCAGCAGTTGGGGAGGACAAGAGACCCAGTACTTC	CASSWGGQETQYF
TRBJ2-5	NA	once	TRBV10-1	TGCGCCAGCAGCCCCCTATCGGGGGCCGGAGAGACCCAGTACTTC	CASSPLSGAGETQYF
TRBJ2-1	NA	NA	TRBV4-1	TGCGCCAGCAGCCCCCTCTGGGGCCAAGATGAGCAGTTCTTC	CASSPLWGQDEQFF
TRBJ2-7	TRBD1	NA	TRBV2	TGTGCCAGCAGTGGGCAGGGGGACGGCGAGCAGTACTTC	CASSGQGDGEQYF
TRBJ1-2	NA	NA	TRBV7-8	TGTGCCAGCAGCTTAGGGCCAGGGCAAGCCTATGGCTACACCTTC	CASSLGPGQAYGYTF
TRBJ2-1	TRBD2	NA	TRBV7-2	TGTGCCAGCAGCTTACCAGCGGGAATGTATGAGCAGTTCTTC	CASSLPAGMYEQFF
TRBJ2-3	NA	NA	TRBV7-8	TGTGCCAGCAACATTCGGAGCGGCTACACAGATACGCAGTATTTT	CASNIRSGYTDTQYF
TRBJ2-1	TRBD2	few	TRBV5-1	TGCGCCAGCAGCTCACTAGCGGGACTCAATGAGCAGTTCTTC	CASSSLAGLNEQFF
TRBJ2-2	NA	once	TRBV4-3	TGCGCCAGCAGCCAAGTTGCTCCGCGGGGGGAGCTGTTTTTT	CASSQVAPRGELFF
TRBJ2-1	NA	NA	TRBV15	TGTGCCACCAGCAGAGCGCCTCTCTCCTACAATGAGCAGTTCTTC	CATSRAPLSYNEQFF
TRBJ2-1	NA	NA	TRBV28	TGTGCCAGCAGTTTAGGGCTACCAGAACAGTTCTTC	CASSLGLPEQFF
TRBJ1-5	NA	few	TRBV7-8	TGTGCCAGCAGCACCCGGACGTCCCAGCCCCAGCATTTT	CASSTRTSQPQHF
TRBJ2-7	TRBD2	NA	TRBV29-1	TGCAGCGTTGCTAGCGGGGTCTACGAGCAGTACTTC	CSVASGVYEQYF
TRBJ1-1	TRBD1	NA	TRBV29-1	TGCAGCGCCCCGGGACAGGGAACCGTTAGAACTGAAGCTTTCTTT	CSAPGQGTVRTEAFF
TRBJ1-3	NA	medium-sized	TRBV6-1	TGTGCCAGCCATAGCTCTGGAAACACCATATATTTT	CASHSSGNTIYF
TRBJ2-7	NA	NA	TRBV15	TGTGCCACCAGCAGAGATAGGCAAGCTGCCGTTTACGAGCAGTACTTC	CATSRDRQAAVYEQYF
TRBJ1-2	NA	NA	TRBV7-2	TGTGCCAGCAGCCCCGCGGGGCTGGGCTATGGCTACACCTTC	CASSPAGLGYGYTF
TRBJ1-4	NA	NA	TRBV7-2	TGTGCCAGCAGCTTCCGCAGGGAGGCTAATGAAAAACTGTTTTTT	CASSFRREANEKLFF
TRBJ2-7	NA	NA	TRBV7-9	TGTGCCAGCAGCTTAGGTTACGGGTCCTACGAGCAGTACTTC	CASSLGYGSYEQYF
TRBJ2-7	TRBD2	few	TRBV11-3	TGTGCCAGCAGCCGATCGGGAGGGGGGGAGCAGTACTTC	CASSRSGGGEQYF
TRBJ2-7	NA	NA	TRBV21-1	TGTGCCAGCAGCAGGGACCGGGCCATAGATCGGGAGGGTGTTTACGAGCAGTACTTC	CASSRDRAIDREGVYEQYF
TRBJ2-2	TRBD1	NA	TRBV18	TGTGCCAGCTCACTACAGGGGCCGAACACCGGGGAGCTGTTTTTT	CASSLQGPNTGELFF
TRBJ2-5	TRBD1	NA	TRBV28	TGTGCCAGCAGTTTATCTAGGGGGACAGGGGCAGAGACCCAGTACTTC	CASSLSRGTGAETQYF